Detailed here is one T cell receptor beta chain. What it recognizes is unknown. These data originate in a study of cytomegalovirus exposure and HLA in healthy donors. Points from the study as a whole: One variant, a missense change in DCLRE1C, was linked in a later analysis to TCR beta V- and J-gene trimming. Reported results showed that the classifier diagnosed cytomegalovirus status with high specificity and sensitivity. Versus the approximately 670-donor mean, an Asian-associated ancestry cluster reportedly showed fewer N-insertions in a later analysis.

The PCR had 60 Vbeta and 13 Jbeta primers. Sequencing used immunoSEQ multiplex PCR; TCRdb keeps in-frame clones, though not all of them. Of under 45,000 clones listed, roughly 69% are singletons. From germline, CDR1 is SGHNT and CDR2 YYREEE (reference sequence). The length of the CDR3 is 15 residues. Trimming took off 0 bases at V and 7 bases at J, with 11 bases between the two ends. Sequenced material: PBMCs. The chain employs TRBV5-4 and TRBJ1-6, with D possibly matching TRBD1 (6 bases). The TCR comes from a man aged 25-45 years in good health and CMV-seronegative. The CDR3 sequence is CASSLVDRRNSPLHF. The DNA of the CDR3 is TGTGCCAGCAGCTTGGTGGACAGACGAAATTCACCCCTCCACTTT.